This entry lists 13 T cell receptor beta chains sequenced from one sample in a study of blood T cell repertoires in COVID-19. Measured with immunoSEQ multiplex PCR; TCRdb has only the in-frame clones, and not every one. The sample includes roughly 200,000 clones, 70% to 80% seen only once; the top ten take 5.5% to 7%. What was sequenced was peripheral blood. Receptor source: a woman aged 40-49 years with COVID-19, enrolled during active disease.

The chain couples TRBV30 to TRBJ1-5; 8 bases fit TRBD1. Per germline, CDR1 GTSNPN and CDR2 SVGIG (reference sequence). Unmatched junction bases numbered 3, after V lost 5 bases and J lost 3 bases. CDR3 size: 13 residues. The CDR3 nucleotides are TGTGCCTGGTCACAGGGGGACAATCAGCCCCAGCATTTT. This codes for CAWSQGDNQPQHF. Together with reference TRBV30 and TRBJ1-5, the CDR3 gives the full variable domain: SQTIHQWPATLVQPVGSPLSLECTVEGTSNPNLYWYRQAAGRGLQLLFYSVGIGQISSEVPQNLSASRPQDRQFILSSKKLLLSDSGFYLCAWSQGDNQPQHFGDGTRLSIL.

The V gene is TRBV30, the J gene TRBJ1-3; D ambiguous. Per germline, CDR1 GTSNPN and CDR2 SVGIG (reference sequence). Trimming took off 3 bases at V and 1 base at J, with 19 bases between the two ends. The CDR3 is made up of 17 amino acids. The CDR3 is CAWRRAPSAVSGNTIYF. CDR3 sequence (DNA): TGTGCCTGGAGGAGGGCCCCCTCGGCCGTATCTGGAAACACCATATATTTT.

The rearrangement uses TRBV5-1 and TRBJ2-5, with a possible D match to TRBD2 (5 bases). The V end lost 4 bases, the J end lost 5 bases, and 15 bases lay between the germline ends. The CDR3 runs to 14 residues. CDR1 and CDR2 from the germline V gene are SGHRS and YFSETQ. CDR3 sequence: CASSDVGSTETQYF. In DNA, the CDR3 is TGCGCCAGCAGCGATGTAGGGAGTACGGAGACCCAGTACTTC.

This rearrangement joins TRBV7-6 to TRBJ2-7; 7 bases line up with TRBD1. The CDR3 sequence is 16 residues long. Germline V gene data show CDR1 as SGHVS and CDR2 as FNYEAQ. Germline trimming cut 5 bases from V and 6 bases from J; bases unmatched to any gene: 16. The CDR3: CASSPRDSSLGSEQYF. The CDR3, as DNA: TGTGCCAGCAGCCCCCGGGACAGCTCGCTGGGTTCCGAGCAGTACTTC.

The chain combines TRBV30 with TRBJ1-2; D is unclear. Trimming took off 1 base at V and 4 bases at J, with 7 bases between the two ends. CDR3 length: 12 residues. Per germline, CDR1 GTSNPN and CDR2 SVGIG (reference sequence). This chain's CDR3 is CAWSDSGYGYTF. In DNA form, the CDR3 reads TGTGCCTGGAGTGACAGTGGCTATGGCTACACCTTC. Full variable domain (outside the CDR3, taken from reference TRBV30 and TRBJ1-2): SQTIHQWPATLVQPVGSPLSLECTVEGTSNPNLYWYRQAAGRGLQLLFYSVGIGQISSEVPQNLSASRPQDRQFILSSKKLLLSDSGFYLCAWSDSGYGYTFGSGTRLTVV.

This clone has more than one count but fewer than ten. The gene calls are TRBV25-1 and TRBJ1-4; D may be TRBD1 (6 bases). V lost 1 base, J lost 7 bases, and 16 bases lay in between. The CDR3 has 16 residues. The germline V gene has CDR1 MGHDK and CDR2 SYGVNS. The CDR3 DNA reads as TGTGCCAGCAGTGAATTCGGGGGGGGCCGACCTGAAAAACTGTTTTTT. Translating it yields CASSEFGGGRPEKLFF. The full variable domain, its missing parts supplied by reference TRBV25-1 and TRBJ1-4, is EADIYQTPRYLVIGTGKKITLECSQTMGHDKMYWYQQDPGMELHLIHYSYGVNSTEKGDLSSESTVSRIRTEHFPLTLESARPSHTSQYLCASSEFGGGRPEKLFFGSGTQLSVL.

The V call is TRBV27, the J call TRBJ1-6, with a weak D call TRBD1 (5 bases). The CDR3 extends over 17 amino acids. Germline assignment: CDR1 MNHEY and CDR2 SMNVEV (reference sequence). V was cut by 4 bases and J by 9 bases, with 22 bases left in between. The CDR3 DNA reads TGTGCCAGCAGTTCCCTCGGTGGGGGGGGAGTACGTTCACCCCTCCACTTT. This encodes CASSSLGGGGVRSPLHF.

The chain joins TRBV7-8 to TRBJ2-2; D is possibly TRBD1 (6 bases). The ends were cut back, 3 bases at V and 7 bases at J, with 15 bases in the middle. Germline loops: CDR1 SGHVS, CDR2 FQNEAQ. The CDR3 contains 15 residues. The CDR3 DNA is TGTGCCAGCAGCTTGGGACACGCGACGGGCGGGGAGCTGTTTTTT. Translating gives CASSLGHATGGELFF. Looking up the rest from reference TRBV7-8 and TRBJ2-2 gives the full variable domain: GAGVSQSPRYKVAKRGQDVALRCDPISGHVSLFWYQQALGQGPEFLTYFQNEAQLDKSGLPSDRFFAERPEGSVSTLKIQRTQQEDSAVYLCASSLGHATGGELFFGEGSRLTVL.

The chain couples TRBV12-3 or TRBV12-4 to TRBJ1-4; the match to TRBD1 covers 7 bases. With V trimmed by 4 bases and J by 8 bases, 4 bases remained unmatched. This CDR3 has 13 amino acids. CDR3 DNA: TGTGCCAGCAGTTGGACAGGAGTAGAAAAACTGTTTTTT. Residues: CASSWTGVEKLFF.

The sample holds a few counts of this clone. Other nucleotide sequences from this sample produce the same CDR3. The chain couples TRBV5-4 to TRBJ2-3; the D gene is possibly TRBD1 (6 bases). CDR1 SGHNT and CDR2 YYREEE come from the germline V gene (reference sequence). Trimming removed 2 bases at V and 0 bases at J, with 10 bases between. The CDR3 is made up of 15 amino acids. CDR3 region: CASSLLQGSTDTQYF. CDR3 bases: TGTGCCAGCAGCTTATTACAGGGTAGCACAGATACGCAGTATTTT.

DNA for the CDR3: TGTGCCAGTAGTCCCCGACAAGATACGCAGTATTTT. Protein product: CASSPRQDTQYF. The chain links TRBV19 to TRBJ2-3, with D unclear. Between the trimmed V and J ends, which lost 5 bases and 5 bases, there was a span of 8 bases. Germline CDR1 and CDR2: LNHDA and SQIVND (reference sequence). The length of the CDR3 is 12 residues.

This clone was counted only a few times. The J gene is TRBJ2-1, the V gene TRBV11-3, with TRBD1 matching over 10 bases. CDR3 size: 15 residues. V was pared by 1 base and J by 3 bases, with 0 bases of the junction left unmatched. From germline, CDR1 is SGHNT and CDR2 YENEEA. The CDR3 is CASSLGTGGYNEQFF. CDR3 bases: TGTGCCAGCAGCTTAGGGACAGGGGGCTACAATGAGCAGTTCTTC. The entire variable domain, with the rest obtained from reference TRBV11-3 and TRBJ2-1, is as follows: EAGVVQSPRYKIIEKKQPVAFWCNPISGHNTLYWYLQNLGQGPELLIRYENEEAVDDSQLPKDRFSAERLKGVDSTLKIQPAELGDSAVYLCASSLGTGGYNEQFFGPGTRLTVL.

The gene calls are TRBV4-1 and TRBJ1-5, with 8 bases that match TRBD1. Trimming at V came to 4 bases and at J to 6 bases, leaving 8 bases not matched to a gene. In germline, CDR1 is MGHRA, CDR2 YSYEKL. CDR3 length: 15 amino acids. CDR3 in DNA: TGCGCCAGCAGCCTCGGACAGGGAAAGGCTCAGCCCCAGCATTTT. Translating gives CASSLGQGKAQPQHF.